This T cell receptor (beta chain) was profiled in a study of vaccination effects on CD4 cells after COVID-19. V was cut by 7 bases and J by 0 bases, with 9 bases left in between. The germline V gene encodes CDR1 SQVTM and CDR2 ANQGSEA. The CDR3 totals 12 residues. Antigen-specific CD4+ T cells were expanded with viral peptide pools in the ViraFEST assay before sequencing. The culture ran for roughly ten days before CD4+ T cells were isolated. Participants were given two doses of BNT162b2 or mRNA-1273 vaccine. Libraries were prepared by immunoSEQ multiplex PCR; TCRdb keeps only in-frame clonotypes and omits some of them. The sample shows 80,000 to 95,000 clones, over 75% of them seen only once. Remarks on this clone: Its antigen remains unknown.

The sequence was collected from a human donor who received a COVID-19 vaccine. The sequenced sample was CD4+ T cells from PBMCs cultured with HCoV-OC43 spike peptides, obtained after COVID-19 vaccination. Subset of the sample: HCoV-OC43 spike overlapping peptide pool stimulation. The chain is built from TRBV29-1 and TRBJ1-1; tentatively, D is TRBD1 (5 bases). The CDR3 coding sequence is TGCAGCGCCCAACAGGTGAACACTGAAGCTTTCTTT. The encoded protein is CSAQQVNTEAFF.